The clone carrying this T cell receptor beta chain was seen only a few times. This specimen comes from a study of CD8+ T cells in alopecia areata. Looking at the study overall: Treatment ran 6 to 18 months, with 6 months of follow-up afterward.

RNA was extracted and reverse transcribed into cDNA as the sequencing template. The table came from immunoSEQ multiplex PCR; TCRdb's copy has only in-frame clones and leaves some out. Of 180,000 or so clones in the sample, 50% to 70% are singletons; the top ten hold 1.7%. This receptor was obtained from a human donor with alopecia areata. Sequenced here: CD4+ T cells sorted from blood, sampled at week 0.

The CDR3, as DNA: TGTGCCAGCAGTTTGACAGCTCCCAATCAGCCCCAGCATTTT. Translation: CASSLTAPNQPQHF. The rearrangement joins TRBV27 to TRBJ1-5, with D possibly being TRBD1 (5 bases). The CDR3 extends over 14 amino acids. Germline assignment: CDR1 MNHEY and CDR2 SMNVEV (reference sequence). Trimming stripped 3 bases from V and 3 bases from J, with 9 bases between.